These 28 T cell receptor beta chains were all obtained from the same sample, sequenced in a study of shared clonotypes between healthy human individuals (dated by TCRdb to between 2020 and 2021). Library generation was performed with the immunoSEQ multiplex PCR assay. The table comes from immuneACCESS by way of TCRdb, which keeps in-frame sequences with V and J called. Part of the clones is missing from these tables; in studies checked, under half for an unresolved V gene and the rest for unknown reasons. In this sample the table shows approximately 710,000 clones, about 92% of which occur a single time. The ten largest clones add up to 34% of the sample. Material for sequencing was memory CD8+ T cells from PBMCs. Interpreted using the paper, the cell subset or site label stands for: CD45RO+ cells pooled with CCR7-negative TemRA cells. The source of these receptors is a man aged 18 to 30 in good health. Some clones in this sample may be carry-over from other donors' samples.

J is TRBJ1-1 and V is TRBV11-1, with D tentatively TRBD1 (5 bases). Germline values: CDR1 SGHAT, CDR2 FQDESV (reference sequence). The CDR3 loop spans 14 amino acids. V lost 2 bases and J 1 base, leaving 8 bases between the germline ends. The CDR3 is CASSLSGGNTEAFF. The CDR3 DNA follows: TGTGCCAGCAGCTTATCGGGGGGGAACACTGAAGCTTTCTTT. Together with reference TRBV11-1 and TRBJ1-1, the CDR3 gives the full variable domain: EAEVAQSPRYKITEKSQAVAFWCDPISGHATLYWYRQILGQGPELLVQFQDESVVDDSQLPKDRFSAERLKGVDSTLKIQPAELGDSAMYLCASSLSGGNTEAFFGQGTRLTVV.

The chain carries TRBV5-4 and TRBJ1-2, with D hard to call. In germline, CDR1 is SGHNT, CDR2 YYREEE (reference sequence). V was pared by 0 bases and J by 1 base, with 7 bases between. The CDR3 sequence is 14 residues long. The CDR3 protein is CASSLVGSNYGYTF. The CDR3 DNA sequence: TGTGCCAGCAGCTTGGTGGGCAGTAACTATGGCTACACCTTC.

The CDR3 DNA is TGCAGCGTTGAAGGTTCGACAGGGGAGCGCTACGAGCAGTACTTC. This sequence encodes CSVEGSTGERYEQYF. The gene calls are TRBV29-1 and TRBJ2-7; 8 bases line up with TRBD1. Trimming at V came to 1 base and at J to 3 bases, leaving 8 bases not matched to a gene. The length of the CDR3 is 15 residues. Germline loops: CDR1 SQVTM, CDR2 ANQGSEA.

This sequence joins TRBV9 and TRBJ1-1; no definite D call. Germline values: CDR1 SGDLS, CDR2 YYNGEE. There are 13 residues in the CDR3. V lost 3 bases to trimming and J lost 0 bases, with 6 bases between them. CDR3 loop: CASSAGMNTEAFF. The DNA for the CDR3 is TGTGCCAGCAGCGCAGGAATGAACACTGAAGCTTTCTTT.

This chain connects TRBV4-3 to TRBJ2-2, with D possibly TRBD1 on 6 matching bases. The length of the CDR3 is 15 residues. Trimming shortened V by 3 bases and J by 0 bases, and 8 bases separated the two germline ends. From germline, CDR1 is LGHNA and CDR2 YSLEER. The CDR3 loop is CASSHDRSNTGELFF. For the CDR3, the DNA is TGCGCCAGCAGCCATGACAGGTCGAACACCGGGGAGCTGTTTTTT.

The chain employs TRBV7-8 and TRBJ2-1; TRBD2 matches at 13 bases. V was pared by 5 bases and J by 0 bases, with 7 bases of the junction left unmatched. CDR1 SGHVS and CDR2 FQNEAQ come from the germline V gene. The CDR3 is 18 residues long. CDR3 coding DNA: TGTGCCAGCAGCACGGGACTAGCGGGATTTAGCTCCTACAATGAGCAGTTCTTC. Protein product: CASSTGLAGFSSYNEQFF.

The chain carries TRBV27 and TRBJ2-7; TRBD2 matches at 10 bases. This CDR3 is built from 14 residues. After removal of 8 bases from V and 4 bases from J, the junction contained 8 bases not matched to a gene. Germline V gene sequence: CDR1 MNHEY, CDR2 SMNVEV (reference sequence). CDR3 DNA: TGTGCCAGCCGGCTAGCGGGAGTTAGTTACGAGCAGTACTTC. Translating gives CASRLAGVSYEQYF.

The chain recombines TRBV27 with TRBJ2-7; D may be TRBD2 (6 bases). Germline V gene lookup returns CDR1 MNHEY and CDR2 SMNVEV (reference sequence). The CDR3 spans 14 residues. Trimming removed 5 bases from V and 3 bases from J, with 14 bases in between. The DNA of the CDR3 is TGTGCCAGCAGTCCGCGGGAAGGAGTCTACGAGCAGTACTTC. Amino acids: CASSPREGVYEQYF.

V and J are TRBV23-1 and TRBJ1-1, with D maybe TRBD1 (5 bases). TRBV23-1 qualifies as an ORF whose function is uncertain. Trimming took 9 bases from V and 10 from J, leaving 30 bases between them. The CDR3 is 16 amino acids. CDR3 sequence: CASPAIGAGSENLAFF. The DNA for the CDR3 is TGCGCCAGTCCGGCGATTGGGGCGGGCTCTGAAAATTTAGCTTTCTTT.

The chain uses TRBV19 and TRBJ2-2; the D gene could be TRBD1 or TRBD2 (5 bases each). From germline, CDR1 is LNHDA and CDR2 SQIVND (reference sequence). V dropped 10 bases and J dropped 6 bases, with 21 bases sitting between them. The CDR3 contains 15 residues. CDR3 protein: CATRDPTGRPGELFF. CDR3 DNA: TGTGCCACCCGGGACCCCACAGGTAGACCCGGGGAGCTGTTTTTT.

The table lists this clone with a count of one. CDR3 DNA sequence: TGTGCCAGTACCACATACGGGGTATCTGGGGCCAACGTCCTGACTTTC. Translating gives CASTTYGVSGANVLTF. This chain uses TRBV19 with TRBJ2-6, with D perhaps TRBD2 (5 bases). The V end lost 7 bases, the J end lost 1 base, and 14 bases lay between the germline ends. CDR3 size: 16 residues. The germline V gene encodes CDR1 LNHDA and CDR2 SQIVND (reference sequence).

The chain recombines TRBV19 with TRBJ1-1; 7 positions match TRBD1. There are 13 residues in the CDR3. Germline V gene sequence: CDR1 LNHDA, CDR2 SQIVND (reference sequence). The J segment lost 0 bases and the V segment lost 10 bases, leaving 5 bases of the junction unmatched. In nucleotides, the CDR3 is TGTGCCACAAGGGGGCTTATGAACACTGAAGCTTTCTTT. Amino acids: CATRGLMNTEAFF.

In its sample, this clone was seen once. The chain carries TRBV7-9 and TRBJ2-7, with D possibly TRBD2 on 6 matching bases. This CDR3 comprises 14 residues. CDR1 and CDR2 (germline): SEHNR, FQNEAQ (reference sequence). The V and J ends lost 5 bases and 2 bases respectively, with 13 bases between them. The CDR3 is CASSGGGKAYEQYF. Written as DNA, the CDR3 is TGTGCCAGCAGCGGCGGAGGGAAAGCCTACGAGCAGTACTTC.

The chain employs TRBV6-1 and TRBJ2-1; D is possibly TRBD2 (6 bases). With 4 bases removed from V and 8 bases from J, the gap between germline ends came to 15 bases. The length of the CDR3 is 14 residues. Germline lookup yields CDR1 MNHNS and CDR2 SASEGT. The CDR3 here is CASSGDSVVDEQFF. For the CDR3, the DNA is TGTGCCAGCAGTGGGGACTCAGTGGTCGATGAGCAGTTCTTC.

The V and J genes are TRBV27 and TRBJ2-3; D might be TRBD2 (5 bases). Germline CDR1 MNHEY, CDR2 SMNVEV (reference sequence). This CDR3 is built from 14 residues. With 5 bases removed from V and 4 bases from J, the gap between germline ends came to 13 bases. The CDR3 loop reads CASSLLVGPDTQYF. Written as DNA, the CDR3 is TGTGCCAGCAGTCTACTAGTTGGACCAGATACGCAGTATTTT.

The V gene is TRBV28, the J gene TRBJ2-1; TRBD2 agrees at 14 bases. This CDR3 has 17 residues. Germline V lookup: CDR1 MDHEN, CDR2 SYDVKM. V lost 3 bases, J lost 6 bases, and 7 bases stayed unmatched. CDR3 in DNA: TGTGCCAGCAGTTTGGGACTAGCGGGAGAGTTTGGCAATGAGCAGTTCTTC. Its translation is CASSLGLAGEFGNEQFF.

This chain links TRBV5-8 with TRBJ1-5; 10 positions match TRBD1. CDR1 is SGHTS, CDR2 YDEGEE, per germline. Trimming cost V 2 bases and J 0 bases; bases outside gene matches: 5. This CDR3 spans 17 amino acids. The CDR3 sequence is CASSLDRDRGSNQPQHF. The CDR3, as DNA: TGTGCCAGCAGCTTAGACCGGGACAGGGGTAGCAATCAGCCCCAGCATTTT.

The rearrangement joins TRBV5-4 to TRBJ1-2, with unresolved D. The CDR3 spans 13 residues. Trimming cost V 5 bases and J 3 bases, with 11 bases left between them. The V gene's germline CDR1 is SGHNT and CDR2 YYREEE (reference sequence). The CDR3 spells CASRSGAHYGYTF. CDR3 sequence (DNA): TGTGCCAGCAGATCAGGTGCTCACTATGGCTACACCTTC.

The rearrangement joins TRBV4-1 to TRBJ1-1; possibly TRBD1 for D (6 bases). V was trimmed by 3 bases and J by 5 bases, leaving 16 bases between them. The CDR3 contains 15 residues. Germline lookup yields CDR1 MGHRA and CDR2 YSYEKL. In nucleotides, the CDR3 is TGCGCCAGCAGCCAGTGGGAAGGGGGAAAGACTGAAGCTTTCTTT. Translated, it gives CASSQWEGGKTEAFF.

A single count supports this clone. The rearrangement joins TRBV28 to TRBJ2-3, with D perhaps assigned TRBD1 or TRBD2 (5 bases each). The CDR3 runs to 13 residues. Trimming pared 3 bases from V and 7 bases from J, leaving 11 bases between. Germline lookup yields CDR1 MDHEN and CDR2 SYDVKM. CDR3 region: CASSFPGLNTQYF. CDR3 DNA: TGTGCCAGCAGTTTCCCGGGGCTTAATACGCAGTATTTT.

V is TRBV27 and J is TRBJ2-1; D tentatively fits TRBD1 or TRBD2 (5 bases each). The V end lost 6 bases, the J end lost 10 bases, and 16 bases lay between the germline ends. The CDR3 length is 13 residues. From germline, CDR1 is MNHEY and CDR2 SMNVEV (reference sequence). Written as DNA, the CDR3 is TGTGCCAGCAGCCTAATCCAGGGACGGGAGCAGTTCTTC. Residues: CASSLIQGREQFF.

The chain joins TRBV5-1 to TRBJ2-1; weak D call: TRBD2 (6 bases). Germline V gene data show CDR1 as SGHRS and CDR2 as YFSETQ. CDR3 size: 14 residues. The V end was cut by 5 bases, the J end by 4 bases, with 13 bases between. The CDR3 loop reads CASRASADYNEQFF. CDR3 coding DNA: TGCGCCAGCAGGGCTAGCGCTGATTACAATGAGCAGTTCTTC.

The rearrangement links TRBV13 to TRBJ2-7; tentative D call: TRBD2 (6 bases). Germline values: CDR1 PRHDT, CDR2 FYEKMQ (reference sequence). V was shortened by 3 bases and J by 4 bases, with 13 bases between the two germline ends. The CDR3 is 14 amino acids. The CDR3 bases are TGTGCCAGCAGCTTCCCCGCGGGGAGTTACGAGCAGTACTTC. Translating gives CASSFPAGSYEQYF. Full variable domain (missing parts from reference TRBV13 and TRBJ2-7): AAGVIQSPRHLIKEKRETATLKCYPIPRHDTVYWYQQGPGQDPQFLISFYEKMQSDKGSIPDRFSAQQFSDYHSELNMSSLELGDSALYFCASSFPAGSYEQYFGPGTRLTVT.

J is TRBJ1-3 and V is TRBV10-3; D unclear. Germline V gene lookup returns CDR1 ENHRY and CDR2 SYGVKD. The V end lost 8 bases, the J end lost 0 bases, and 5 bases lay between the germline ends. This CDR3 has 12 residues. CDR3 nucleotide sequence: TGTGCCATCCAGGACTCTGGAAACACCATATATTTT. This gives the protein CAIQDSGNTIYF.

The chain is built from TRBV9 and TRBJ1-5; no reliable D call. Germline CDR1 reads SGDLS; CDR2 reads YYNGEE. The CDR3 sequence is 15 residues long. V lost 0 bases, J lost 1 base, and 8 bases lay in between. The DNA of the CDR3 is TGTGCCAGCAGCGTAGAAGGGAAGAGCAATCAGCCCCAGCATTTT. Translated, it gives CASSVEGKSNQPQHF.

The CDR3 is CASSLLGRGEKLFF. CDR3 nucleotide sequence: TGTGCCAGCAGCTTGTTGGGCAGGGGTGAAAAACTGTTTTTT. The chain links TRBV5-5 to TRBJ1-4, with D tentatively TRBD1 (6 bases). Trimming removed 1 base from V and 7 bases from J, with 11 bases in between. CDR1 is SGHKS, CDR2 YYEKEE, per germline (reference sequence). This CDR3 contains 14 residues.

This CDR3 is CASSQERAGALAGELFF. CDR3 DNA: TGTGCCAGCAGCCAAGAGAGGGCAGGGGCACTGGCCGGGGAGCTGTTTTTT. The gene calls are TRBV4-2 and TRBJ2-2, with D possibly TRBD1 on 6 matching bases. There are 17 residues in the CDR3. Trimming took 0 bases from V and 6 from J, leaving 17 bases between them. CDR1 and CDR2 from the germline V gene are LGHNA and YNFKEQ.

The chain employs TRBV15 and TRBJ2-5; no definite D call. This CDR3 is 13 amino acids long. Germline lookup yields CDR1 LNHNV and CDR2 YYDKDF (reference sequence). V shed 2 bases and J shed 4 bases, with 8 bases lying between them. CDR3 loop: CATSRQVRETQYF. The CDR3 DNA reads TGTGCCACCAGCAGACAGGTTCGAGAGACCCAGTACTTC. The whole variable domain, remainder taken from reference TRBV15 and TRBJ2-5, is DAMVIQNPRYQVTQFGKPVTLSCSQTLNHNVMYWYQQKSSQAPKLLFHYYDKDFNNEADTPDNFQSRRPNTSFCFLDIRSPGLGDTAMYLCATSRQVRETQYFGPGTRLLVL.